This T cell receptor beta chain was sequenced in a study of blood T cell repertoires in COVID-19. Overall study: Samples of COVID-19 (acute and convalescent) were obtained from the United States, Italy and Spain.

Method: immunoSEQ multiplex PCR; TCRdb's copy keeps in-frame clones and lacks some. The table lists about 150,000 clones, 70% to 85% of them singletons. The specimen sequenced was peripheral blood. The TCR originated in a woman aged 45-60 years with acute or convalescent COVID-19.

DNA of the CDR3: TGTGCCAGCAGCCGCGGGGGGACAGATACGCAGTATTTT. It encodes CASSRGGTDTQYF. This rearrangement joins TRBV7-6 to TRBJ2-3; 8 bases agree with TRBD2. The CDR3 sequence is 13 residues long. V lost 5 bases to trimming and J lost 3 bases; unmatched junction nucleotides: 1. Germline V lookup: CDR1 SGHVS, CDR2 FNYEAQ.